These 6 T cell receptor beta chains share one sample of origin, sequenced in a study of T cells in women clearing cervical HPV infection. The method was immunoSEQ multiplex PCR; TCRdb's version includes in-frame clones alone and lacks a portion of them. This listing includes about 28,000 clones. What was sequenced was blood buffy coat. The receptors derive from a woman aged 18 to 75 with a cervical HPV16 infection that either progressed to CIN3+ or cleared (not recorded which).

As regards this clone: The read halts 3 residues ahead of the CDR3 end, with the missing end drawn from the germline J gene. The chain joins TRBV2 to TRBJ2-2; 7 bases fit TRBD1. Germline V gives CDR1 SNHLY, CDR2 FYNNEI. The CDR3 spans 13 residues. Incomplete CDR3 DNA: TGTGCCACTGCTTCACGACAGGGCGAAAAG. Its translation: CATASRQGEK. The entire CDR3 protein is CATASRQGEKLFF.

Turning to this clone: Sequencing ends 3 residues short of the CDR3 end; the germline J gene provides the rest. The rearrangement uses TRBV30 and TRBJ2-4, with 12 bases aligning to TRBD1. Germline lookup yields CDR1 GTSNPN and CDR2 SVGIG (reference sequence). The CDR3 runs to 14 residues. The CDR3 sequence is CAWSGTGGAETQYF. Incomplete CDR3 DNA: TGTGCCTGGAGCGGGACAGGGGGCGCCGAGACT.

A remark on this clone: The DNA ends 3 residues before the CDR3 does, and the rest of the CDR3 is filled in from the germline J gene. The V call is TRBV18, the J call TRBJ2-1, with 14 bases that match TRBD2. V dropped 3 bases and J dropped 2; count of bases not matched to a gene: 3. This CDR3 has 17 residues. Germline V gives CDR1 KGHSH, CDR2 LQKENI. The CDR3 protein is CASSPRTSGGPYNEQFF. Incomplete CDR3 DNA: TGTGCCAGCTCACCCCGGACTAGCGGGGGGCCCTACAATGAG. Variable domain in full (rest from reference TRBV18 and TRBJ2-1): NAGVMQNPRHLVRRRGQEARLRCSPMKGHSHVYWYRQLPEEGLKFMVYLQKENIIDESGMPKERFSAEFPKEGPSILRIQQVVRGDSAAYFCASSPRTSGGPYNEQFFGPGTRLTVL.

Of note for this clone: The read halts 3 residues ahead of the CDR3 end, with the missing end drawn from the germline J gene. This chain joins TRBV7-6 and TRBJ2-3, with TRBD1 matching 10 bases. CDR3 length: 17 residues. V was clipped by 2 bases and J by 1 base; unmatched bases: 6. Germline values: CDR1 SGHVS, CDR2 FNYEAQ. CDR3 amino acids: CASSLTPGTGGTDTQYF. The sequenced part of the CDR3 DNA is TGTGCCAGCAGCTTAACACCCGGGACAGGGGGCACAGATACG.

On this clone itself: At one of its ends the junction is not consistent with the germline gene, which may arise from a read error. Sequencing ends 3 residues short of the CDR3 end; the germline J gene provides the rest. V and J are TRBV4-2 and TRBJ1-2; D uncertain. The CDR3 runs to 18 residues. Germline V gene lookup returns CDR1 LGHNA and CDR2 YNFKEQ. Incomplete CDR3 DNA: TGCGCCAGCAGCCAAACTATCCCCCCCAGAATCCTGGGTGATGGC. Encoded protein: CASSQTIPPRILGDG. The complete CDR3 protein is CASSQTIPPRILGDGYTF.

Note on this clone: The missing CDR3 end, 3 residues past where the read stops, is filled in from the germline J gene. The V call is TRBV18, the J call TRBJ1-1; the D is unclear. This CDR3 region has 15 residues. Trimming took 0 bases from V and 6 from J, leaving 14 bases between them. Germline CDR1 and CDR2: KGHSH and LQKENI. The CDR3 is CASSPPEGPSPEAFF. CDR3 DNA, as far as it was read: TGTGCCAGCTCACCACCGGAGGGTCCCTCTCCTGAA.